Below, 10 T cell receptor beta chains from the same sample are listed, as sequenced in a study of shared clonotypes between healthy human individuals. TCRdb's copy holds only in-frame clones and misses some; the assay was immunoSEQ multiplex PCR. The data contain millions of clones, 85% to 95% of them seen just once; the ten biggest clones take up more than 0.12%. The sample taken for sequencing was naive CD4+ T cells sorted from blood. Subset in this sample: CD45RA+ positively selected. These receptors originate from a man between 18 and 35 years old in good health.

A note on this clone: The same CDR3 can be traced to other DNA sequences in this sample. The chain carries TRBV10-3 and TRBJ1-5; D remains ambiguous. Between the trimmed V and J ends, which lost 2 bases and 3 bases, there was a span of 8 bases. CDR3 length equals 14 residues. The germline gives CDR1 ENHRY, CDR2 SYGVKD. The CDR3 DNA reads TGTGCCATCAGTGAGCGGCAGACCAATCAGCCCCAGCATTTT. This sequence encodes CAISERQTNQPQHF.

The CDR3 loop is CASSVDRGNIQYF. As DNA, the CDR3 is TGTGCCAGCTCAGTCGACAGGGGAAACATTCAGTACTTC. The chain joins TRBV18 to TRBJ2-4; 8 bases are shared with TRBD1. The CDR3 consists of 13 residues. Germline V lookup: CDR1 KGHSH, CDR2 LQKENI. Trimming cost V 5 bases and J 6 bases; bases outside gene matches: 3. The full variable domain, completed using reference TRBV18 and TRBJ2-4, is NAGVMQNPRHLVRRRGQEARLRCSPMKGHSHVYWYRQLPEEGLKFMVYLQKENIIDESGMPKERFSAEFPKEGPSILRIQQVVRGDSAAYFCASSVDRGNIQYFGAGTRLSVL.

The chain carries TRBV19 and TRBJ2-7; 15 nucleotides match TRBD2. Trimming cost V 6 bases and J 0 bases; bases outside gene matches: 3. CDR3 size: 16 residues. Per germline, CDR1 LNHDA and CDR2 SQIVND (reference sequence). Written as DNA, the CDR3 is TGTGCCAGTAGGGGACTAGCGGGGGGCTCCTCCTACGAGCAGTACTTC. Its protein is CASRGLAGGSSYEQYF.

On this clone: At the DNA level, this CDR3 is encoded by other sequences in the same sample as well. The chain combines TRBV9 with TRBJ1-1, with D unclear. This CDR3 is 13 amino acids long. Germline lookup yields CDR1 SGDLS and CDR2 YYNGEE. Trimming stripped 2 bases from V and 3 bases from J, with 8 bases between. CDR3: CASSVGGYTEAFF. DNA for the CDR3: TGTGCCAGCAGCGTCGGAGGGTACACTGAAGCTTTCTTT.

This clone has only one observation. The chain is built from TRBV5-1 and TRBJ2-2; no definite D call. The CDR3 contains 16 residues. The V end was cut by 5 bases, the J end by 0 bases, with 14 bases between. Per germline, CDR1 SGHRS and CDR2 YFSETQ. The CDR3 nucleotides are TGCGCCAGCAGTAGTAGACACTTCTCGAACACCGGGGAGCTGTTTTTT. It encodes CASSSRHFSNTGELFF. Combining the CDR3 with reference TRBV5-1 and TRBJ2-2 gives the whole variable domain KAGVTQTPRYLIKTRGQQVTLSCSPISGHRSVSWYQQTPGQGLQFLFEYFSETQRNKGNFPGRFSGRQFSNSRSEMNVSTLELGDSALYLCASSSRHFSNTGELFFGEGSRLTVL.

CDR3 sequence reads: CASSKTQGNYGYTF. For the CDR3, the DNA is TGTGCCAGCAGCAAAACTCAGGGGAACTATGGCTACACCTTC. The gene calls are TRBV5-4 and TRBJ1-2; tentative D call: TRBD1 (6 bases). The V gene lost 4 bases and the J gene lost 2 bases, with 12 bases spanning the gap. CDR1 and CDR2 (germline): SGHNT, YYREEE (reference sequence). CDR3 length: 14 amino acids.

The chain couples TRBV6-5 to TRBJ2-7, with TRBD1 matching over 9 bases. Per the germline V gene, CDR1 is MNHEY and CDR2 is SVGAGI. The CDR3 totals 15 residues. V was clipped by 5 bases and J by 5 bases; unmatched bases: 10. The CDR3 sequence: CASSRSQDRGHEQYF. The CDR3 nucleotides read TGTGCCAGCAGTCGCTCCCAGGACAGGGGCCACGAGCAGTACTTC.

The chain links TRBV19 to TRBJ1-2; 11 nucleotides line up with TRBD1. The CDR3 has 16 amino acids. In germline, CDR1 is LNHDA, CDR2 SQIVND (reference sequence). With 4 bases clipped from V and 7 bases from J, the junction kept 11 bases outside the gene matches. CDR3 in amino acids: CASSTADRGRLGGYTF. Here the CDR3 DNA reads TGTGCCAGTAGTACCGCGGACAGGGGGCGATTGGGTGGCTACACCTTC. Drawing the rest from reference TRBV19 and TRBJ1-2, the complete variable domain is DGGITQSPKYLFRKEGQNVTLSCEQNLNHDAMYWYRQDPGQGLRLIYYSQIVNDFQKGDIAEGYSVSREKKESFPLTVTSAQKNPTAFYLCASSTADRGRLGGYTFGSGTRLTVV.

The genes are TRBV19 and TRBJ1-6, with no clear D. This CDR3 has 15 amino acids. Trimming cost V 1 base and J 8 bases, with 12 bases left between them. Per the germline V gene, CDR1 is LNHDA and CDR2 is SQIVND (reference sequence). The CDR3 loop is CASSIGLRLDSPLHF. CDR3 nucleotide sequence: TGTGCCAGTAGTATAGGGCTACGTTTGGATTCACCCCTCCACTTT.

This sequence joins TRBV14 and TRBJ2-7; TRBD2 matches at 7 bases. CDR1 and CDR2 from the germline V gene are SGHDN and FVKESK. CDR3 length: 12 residues. Trimming at V came to 7 bases and at J to 6 bases, leaving 6 bases not matched to a gene. The CDR3 nucleotides are TGTGCCAGCAAAGCAAGCGGGACCGAGCAGTACTTC. This encodes CASKASGTEQYF.